This T cell receptor beta chain was retrieved from a study of neurological immune-mediated disorders (dated by TCRdb to about 2019). About the investigation overall: Using UMI-based sequencing, the study compared peripheral blood TCR-beta repertoires from patients with HTLV-I-associated myelopathy (HAM/TSP), patients with multiple sclerosis, and healthy controls. Longitudinal samples, technical triplicates and paired sorted CD4+ and CD8+ T-cell subsets, alongside PBMC samples, were included among the 106 TCR-beta libraries. Of the approximately 65 subjects in the cohort, around 14 were HAM/TSP patients, roughly 34 were multiple sclerosis patients, and 20 were healthy controls.

Results and caveats for the whole study, not just this receptor: No identical CDR3 amino acid sequences were found to be shared among expanded clones across subjects, suggesting that TCR-beta repertoires were private in all groups. TCR clonal expansion was greatest in HAM/TSP patients and smallest in MS patients, who ranked below even healthy controls.

cDNA synthesis used template-switch 5'RACE with a primer carrying a 10-nucleotide random unique molecular identifier tagging each TCR transcript. Over 170 million TCR-beta sequences, covering 15-18 subjects, were produced in each sequencing run. The RNeasy kit was used to extract total RNA. Using the KAPA Real-time Library Amplification kit, TCR-beta VDJ regions were amplified with primers for the TCR constant region and the 5'RACE anchor. A first PCR added sample indexes and Illumina adaptors, after which a second PCR increased the library yield. After purification with Ampure beads, the TCR product of roughly 650 bp was size-selected on a 2% E-gel SizeSelection system. Before pooling, library quality was checked on a Bioanalyzer, concentration was measured with Qubit, and libraries were quantified with the Kapa Library Quantification kit. An Illumina HiSeq 2500 was used to sequence the libraries paired-end at 2 x 150 bp. To increase sequence diversity, about 23-30% phiX was spiked into each library pool. The source study handled its data this way. The quality-filtered reads were processed with the UMI-based MiGEC pipeline, whose error correction step removed more than 85% of the raw TCR sequences. VDJ genes were aligned to IMGT germline references, and clonotypes were defined by unique CDR3 amino acid sequence plus V-J genes. Clonal expansion, Shannon diversity and CDR3 relatedness were evaluated with VDJtools (CalcPairwiseDistances, ClusterSamples), while phylogenetic trees were built in CLCbio workbench. Clones with at least 8 unique UMIs were defined as expanded, with this threshold being based on coefficient-of-variation modelling across technical triplicates. TCRdb applied fastp at Q25 and MiXCR to the public reads, then kept only in-frame beta chains. Each CDR3 protein appears once, grouped with its most common genes and DNA. The V and J calls and clone size are TCRdb's, not the authors'. The sample table shows more than 13,000 distinct CDR3 sequences, and under 11% are seen once. The biggest ten clones account for around 25% of the sample.

For this clonotype: It has no known antigen specificity. No much larger clone is present one base from it, and per-base qualities are unavailable.

Blood bank volunteers in Maryland, USA served as the healthy controls. For the unsorted PBMC libraries, 2 million PBMCs were stored in RNAlater at -80 degrees C until RNA extraction and were used to generate the libraries. Peripheral blood underwent Ficoll-Hypaque density gradient centrifugation to isolate PBMCs, which were then cryopreserved in liquid nitrogen. Spanning cysteine to phenylalanine, the CDR3 consists of 13 amino acids. Solely the CDR3 DNA is kept, with 39 bases framed from the first base. V is trimmed back by 6 bases and J by 6 bases, and the junction contains 4 bases that no gene match accounts for. Looking up the germline V gene (reference sequence) yields CDR1 MNHEY and CDR2 SMNVEV.

This chain is built from TRBV27 and TRBJ2-1, and TRBD1 matches 8 of the central bases. Sequences were obtained from PBMCs. The sequence derives from a woman in her thirties or forties in good health. The nucleotide sequence is TGTGCCAGCAGCAGAGACAGGGGCAATGAGCAGTTCTTC. It translates to CASSRDRGNEQFF.